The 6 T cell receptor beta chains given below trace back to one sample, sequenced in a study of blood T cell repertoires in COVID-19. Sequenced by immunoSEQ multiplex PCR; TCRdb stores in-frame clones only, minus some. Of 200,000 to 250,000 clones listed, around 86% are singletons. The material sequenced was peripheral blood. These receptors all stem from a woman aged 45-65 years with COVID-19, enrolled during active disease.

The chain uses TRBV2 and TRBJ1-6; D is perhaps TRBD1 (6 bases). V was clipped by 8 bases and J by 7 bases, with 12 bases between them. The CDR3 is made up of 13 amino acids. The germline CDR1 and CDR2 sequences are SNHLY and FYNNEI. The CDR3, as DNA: TGTGCCAGCGGTTGGACAGAAAATTCACCCCTCCACTTT. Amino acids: CASGWTENSPLHF.

CDR3 in amino acids: CASTVSGRGSTDTQYF. CDR3 bases: TGTGCCAGCACCGTCTCGGGGCGGGGGTCCACAGATACGCAGTATTTT. The rearrangement links TRBV28 to TRBJ2-3, with 7 positions matching TRBD2. Losses at the gene ends were 7 bases for V and 2 bases for J; bases not matched to a gene: 12. This CDR3 spans 16 amino acids. CDR1 and CDR2 (germline): MDHEN, SYDVKM.

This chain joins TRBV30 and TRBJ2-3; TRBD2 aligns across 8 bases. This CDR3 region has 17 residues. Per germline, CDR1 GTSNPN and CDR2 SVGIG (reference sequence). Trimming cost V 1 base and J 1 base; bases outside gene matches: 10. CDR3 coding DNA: TGTGCCTGGAGTGATCTTACCGGGACTAGGGGCACAGATACGCAGTATTTT. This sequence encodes CAWSDLTGTRGTDTQYF.

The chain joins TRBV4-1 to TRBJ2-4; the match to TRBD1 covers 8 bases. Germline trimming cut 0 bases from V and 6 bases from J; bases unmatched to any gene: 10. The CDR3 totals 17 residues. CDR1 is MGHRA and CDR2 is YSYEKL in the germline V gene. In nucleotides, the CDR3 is TGCGCCAGCAGCCAAGAAGGAGGGGACAGGACCCTAAACATTCAGTACTTC. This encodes CASSQEGGDRTLNIQYF.

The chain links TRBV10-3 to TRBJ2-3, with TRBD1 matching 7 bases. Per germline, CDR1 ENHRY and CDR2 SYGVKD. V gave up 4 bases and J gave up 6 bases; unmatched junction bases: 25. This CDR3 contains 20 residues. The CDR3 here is CAISAGGQTIPNGSSDTQYF. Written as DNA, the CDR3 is TGTGCCATCAGTGCTGGGGGACAGACCATCCCCAATGGAAGTTCGGATACGCAGTATTTT.

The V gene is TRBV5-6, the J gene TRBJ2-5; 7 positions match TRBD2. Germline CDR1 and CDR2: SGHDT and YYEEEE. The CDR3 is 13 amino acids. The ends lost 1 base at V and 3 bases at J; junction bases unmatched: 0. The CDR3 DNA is TGTGCCAGCAGCTTGCTAGCGGAAGAGACCCAGTACTTC. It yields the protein CASSLLAEETQYF.